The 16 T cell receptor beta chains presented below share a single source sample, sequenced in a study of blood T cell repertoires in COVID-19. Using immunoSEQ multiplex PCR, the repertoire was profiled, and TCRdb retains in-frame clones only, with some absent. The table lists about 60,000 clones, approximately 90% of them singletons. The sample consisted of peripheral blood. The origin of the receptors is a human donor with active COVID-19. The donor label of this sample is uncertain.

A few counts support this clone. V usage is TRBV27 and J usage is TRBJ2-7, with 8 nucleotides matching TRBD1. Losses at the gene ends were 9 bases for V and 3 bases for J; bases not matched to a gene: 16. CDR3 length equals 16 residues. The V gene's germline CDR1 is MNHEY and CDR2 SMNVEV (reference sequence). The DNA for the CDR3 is TGTGCCAGTGTCTCGCCCGGGACAGGCCCCTTCTACGAGCAGTACTTC. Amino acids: CASVSPGTGPFYEQYF.

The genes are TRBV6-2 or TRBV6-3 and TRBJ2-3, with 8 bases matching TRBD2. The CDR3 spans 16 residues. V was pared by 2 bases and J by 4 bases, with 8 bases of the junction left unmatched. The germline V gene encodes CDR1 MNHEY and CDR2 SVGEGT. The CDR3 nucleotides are TGTGCCAGCAGTTACCCCCGCCGGCGGGGGGCAGATACGCAGTATTTT. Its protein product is CASSYPRRRGADTQYF.

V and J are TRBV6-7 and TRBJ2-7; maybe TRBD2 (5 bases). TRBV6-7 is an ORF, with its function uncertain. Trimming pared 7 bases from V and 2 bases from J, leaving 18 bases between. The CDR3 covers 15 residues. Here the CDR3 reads CASTSLRELTYEQYF. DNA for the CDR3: TGTGCCAGCACCTCACTCCGGGAACTCACCTACGAGCAGTACTTC.

The CDR3 is CANKSEGYPAKNIQYF. CDR3 DNA sequence: TGCGCCAACAAATCCGAGGGATATCCAGCCAAAAACATTCAGTACTTC. The gene calls are TRBV10-1 and TRBJ2-4; tentatively, D is TRBD2 (5 bases). The CDR3 covers 16 residues. CDR1 is WNHNN, CDR2 SYGVQD, per germline (reference sequence). Trimming cost V 10 bases and J 0 bases, with 19 bases left between them.

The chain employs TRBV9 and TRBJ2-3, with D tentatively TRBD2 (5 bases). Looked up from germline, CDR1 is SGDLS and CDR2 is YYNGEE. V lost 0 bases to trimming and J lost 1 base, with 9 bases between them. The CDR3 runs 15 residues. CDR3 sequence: CASSVDAGRTDTQYF. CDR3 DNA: TGTGCCAGCAGCGTAGACGCGGGCCGCACAGATACGCAGTATTTT.

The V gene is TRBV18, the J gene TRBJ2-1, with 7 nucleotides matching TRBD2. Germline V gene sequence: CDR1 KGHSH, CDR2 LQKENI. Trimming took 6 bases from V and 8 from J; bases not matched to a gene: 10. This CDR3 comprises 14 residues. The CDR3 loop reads CASSPSGRSDEQFF. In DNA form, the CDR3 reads TGTGCCAGCTCCCCTAGCGGCCGGTCGGATGAGCAGTTCTTC.

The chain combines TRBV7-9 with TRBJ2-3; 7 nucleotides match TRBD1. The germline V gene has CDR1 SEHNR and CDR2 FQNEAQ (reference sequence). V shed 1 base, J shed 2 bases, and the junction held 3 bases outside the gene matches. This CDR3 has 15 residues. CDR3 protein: CASSLGDRDTDTQYF. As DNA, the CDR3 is TGTGCCAGCAGCTTAGGCGACAGGGACACAGATACGCAGTATTTT.

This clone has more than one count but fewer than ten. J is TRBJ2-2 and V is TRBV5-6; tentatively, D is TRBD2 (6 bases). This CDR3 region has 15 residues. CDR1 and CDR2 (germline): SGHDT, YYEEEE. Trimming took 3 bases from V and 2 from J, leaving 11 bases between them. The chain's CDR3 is CASSSRDLNTGELFF. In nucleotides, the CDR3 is TGTGCCAGCAGCTCCAGGGACTTAAACACCGGGGAGCTGTTTTTT.

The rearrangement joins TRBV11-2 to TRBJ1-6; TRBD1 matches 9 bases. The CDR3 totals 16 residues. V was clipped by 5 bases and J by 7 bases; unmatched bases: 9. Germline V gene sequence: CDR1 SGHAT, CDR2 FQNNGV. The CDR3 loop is CASSRTGETRNSPLHF. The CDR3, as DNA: TGTGCCAGCAGCCGGACAGGGGAGACGCGGAATTCACCCCTCCACTTT.

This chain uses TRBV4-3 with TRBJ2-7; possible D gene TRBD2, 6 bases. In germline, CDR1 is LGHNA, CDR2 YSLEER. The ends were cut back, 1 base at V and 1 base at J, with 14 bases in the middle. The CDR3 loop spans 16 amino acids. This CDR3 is CASSQGRSSGSYEQYF. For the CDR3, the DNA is TGCGCCAGCAGCCAAGGGAGGAGTAGCGGATCCTACGAGCAGTACTTC.

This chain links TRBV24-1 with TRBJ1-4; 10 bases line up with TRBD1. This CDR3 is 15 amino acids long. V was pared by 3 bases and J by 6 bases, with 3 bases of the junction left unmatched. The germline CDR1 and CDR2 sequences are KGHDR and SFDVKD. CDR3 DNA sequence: TGTGCCACCAGTGATGGGACAGGGGTCCATGAAAAACTGTTTTTT. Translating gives CATSDGTGVHEKLFF.

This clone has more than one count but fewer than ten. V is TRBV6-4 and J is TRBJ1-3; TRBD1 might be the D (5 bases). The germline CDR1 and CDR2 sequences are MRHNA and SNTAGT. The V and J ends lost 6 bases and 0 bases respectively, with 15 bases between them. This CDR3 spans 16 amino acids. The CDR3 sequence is CASSEGTAGSGNTIYF. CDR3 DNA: TGTGCCAGCAGCGAAGGGACTGCCGGCTCTGGAAACACCATATATTTT.

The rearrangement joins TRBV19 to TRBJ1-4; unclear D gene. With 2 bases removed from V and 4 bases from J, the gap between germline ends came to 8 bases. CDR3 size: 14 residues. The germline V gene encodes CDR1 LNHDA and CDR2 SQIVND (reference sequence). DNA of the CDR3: TGTGCCAGTAGTATACGGGATTATAATGAAAAACTGTTTTTT. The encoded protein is CASSIRDYNEKLFF. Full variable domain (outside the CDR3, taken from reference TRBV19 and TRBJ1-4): DGGITQSPKYLFRKEGQNVTLSCEQNLNHDAMYWYRQDPGQGLRLIYYSQIVNDFQKGDIAEGYSVSREKKESFPLTVTSAQKNPTAFYLCASSIRDYNEKLFFGSGTQLSVL.

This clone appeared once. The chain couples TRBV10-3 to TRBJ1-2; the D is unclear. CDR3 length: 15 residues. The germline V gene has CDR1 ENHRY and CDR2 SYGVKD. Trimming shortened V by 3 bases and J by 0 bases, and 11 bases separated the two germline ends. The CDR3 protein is CAISDGGSANYGYTF. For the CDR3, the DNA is TGTGCCATCAGTGATGGCGGCAGTGCTAACTATGGCTACACCTTC.

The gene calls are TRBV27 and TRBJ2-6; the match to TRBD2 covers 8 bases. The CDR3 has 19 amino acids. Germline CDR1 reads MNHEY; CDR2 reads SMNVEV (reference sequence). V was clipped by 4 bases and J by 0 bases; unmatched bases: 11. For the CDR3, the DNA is TGTGCCAGCAGTTCTTTCGTAGCGGGACTACTCTCTGGGGCCAACGTCCTGACTTTC. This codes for CASSSFVAGLLSGANVLTF.

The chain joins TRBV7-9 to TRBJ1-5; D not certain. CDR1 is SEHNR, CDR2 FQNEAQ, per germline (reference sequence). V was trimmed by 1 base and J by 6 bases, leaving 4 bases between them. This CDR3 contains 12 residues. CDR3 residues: CASSLVSQPQHF. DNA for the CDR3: TGTGCCAGCAGCTTAGTTAGTCAGCCCCAGCATTTT.